This T cell receptor beta chain was sequenced during a study of long-term antiretroviral therapy in people with HIV. Study-wide results and caveats: Transplant donor controls retained higher diversity, though diversity increased after ART. From about 2003 to 2018, blood was obtained, possibly while participants received older ART regimens. Every time point showed a repertoire led by clones expanded before ART. The study lacked data on ART adherence, viral resistance or therapy changes.

It was version v3.0 of the immunoSEQ assay that was run at survey level. Measured with immunoSEQ multiplex PCR; TCRdb has only the in-frame clones, and not every one. Of 14,000 or so clones in the sample, roughly 80% were seen once. Details on this clone: The antigen remains undetermined.

Between the trimmed V and J ends, which lost 3 bases and 1 base, there was a span of 15 bases. From germline, CDR1 is MDHEN and CDR2 SYDVKM. The CDR3 runs 16 residues. This TCR came from a middle-aged woman with HIV. This material consisted of unsorted PBMCs, taken 1.8 years before starting antiretroviral therapy. This chain joins TRBV28 and TRBJ1-1; possibly TRBD1 for D (5 bases). CDR3 in amino acids: CASSFAARQGNTEAFF. In nucleotides, the CDR3 is TGTGCCAGCAGTTTTGCGGCTAGGCAGGGGAACACTGAAGCTTTCTTT.